What follows are 20 T cell receptor beta chains derived from one specimen sequenced in a study of cytomegalovirus exposure and HLA in healthy donors. With 60 Vbeta and 13 Jbeta primers, the PCR was carried out. Clones were read by immunoSEQ multiplex PCR, and TCRdb kept only the in-frame ones, dropping some. The data show 110,000 or so clones, around 70% seen once. The sequenced sample was PBMCs. These receptors were taken from a man in his thirties or forties in good health and CMV-seronegative.

The J gene is TRBJ1-1, the V gene TRBV29-1; possibly TRBD1 for D (6 bases). The germline V gene has CDR1 SQVTM and CDR2 ANQGSEA. The CDR3 contains 13 residues. Trimming pared 6 bases from V and 0 bases from J, leaving 11 bases between. CDR3 sequence: CSVGGQLNTEAFF. The CDR3 DNA sequence: TGCAGCGTGGGCGGACAGCTGAACACTGAAGCTTTCTTT.

The table lists this clone with a few counts. This rearrangement joins TRBV7-2 to TRBJ1-4; D is unresolved. The CDR3 extends over 13 amino acids. Germline values: CDR1 SGHTA, CDR2 FQGNSA. V was cut by 2 bases and J by 8 bases, with 9 bases left in between. The CDR3 here is CASSLYLGEKLFF. The CDR3 DNA sequence: TGTGCCAGCAGCTTATATTTGGGCGAAAAACTGTTTTTT.

The chain uses TRBV13 and TRBJ1-3, with D unresolved. This CDR3 comprises 14 residues. The germline V gene has CDR1 PRHDT and CDR2 FYEKMQ (reference sequence). V lost 5 bases, J lost 0 bases, and 8 bases lay in between. The CDR3 bases are TGTGCCAGCAGCCCTAGGTCCTCTGGAAACACCATATATTTT. Its protein is CASSPRSSGNTIYF.

This chain uses TRBV7-9 with TRBJ1-1; no clear D. The germline V gene has CDR1 SEHNR and CDR2 FQNEAQ (reference sequence). Deletions cut 1 base from V and 9 bases from J, with 12 bases between. The CDR3 covers 13 residues. The CDR3 region has the DNA TGTGCCAGCAGCTTAGAGGGAGATGCTCAAGCTTTCTTT. Translation: CASSLEGDAQAFF.

The sample holds a few counts of this clone. The chain links TRBV5-4 to TRBJ2-5; 8 bases align to TRBD1. V was pared by 4 bases and J by 5 bases, with 16 bases of the junction left unmatched. The length of the CDR3 is 17 residues. Germline loops: CDR1 SGHNT, CDR2 YYREEE (reference sequence). The CDR3 loop reads CASSPLQPGGLWETQYF. The CDR3 nucleotides are TGTGCCAGCAGCCCCCTTCAGCCAGGGGGCTTGTGGGAGACCCAGTACTTC.

The V and J genes are TRBV4-3 and TRBJ2-7; 11 bases map to TRBD2. Germline V lookup: CDR1 LGHNA, CDR2 YSLEER. This CDR3 is built from 19 residues. Trimming at V came to 0 bases and at J to 1 base, leaving 11 bases not matched to a gene. The CDR3 sequence: CASSQDMSLAGGWSYEQYF. In nucleotides, the CDR3 is TGCGCCAGCAGCCAAGATATGAGCCTAGCGGGAGGATGGTCCTACGAGCAGTACTTC.

V usage is TRBV5-5 and J usage is TRBJ2-1, with D possibly being TRBD2 (6 bases). Germline V gene lookup returns CDR1 SGHKS and CDR2 YYEKEE (reference sequence). V was trimmed by 4 bases and J by 8 bases, leaving 16 bases between them. This CDR3 is built from 14 residues. The DNA for the CDR3 is TGTGCCAGCAGCGAGAGGATGCGGGGAGATGAGCAGTTCTTC. This gives the protein CASSERMRGDEQFF.

The chain uses TRBV6-5 and TRBJ1-2; perhaps TRBD1 as D (5 bases). The CDR3 covers 14 residues. Per germline, CDR1 MNHEY and CDR2 SVGAGI. V was cut by 3 bases and J by 4 bases, with 12 bases left in between. CDR3 residues: CASSYRSQGYGYTF. As DNA, the CDR3 is TGTGCCAGCAGTTATCGGTCGCAGGGCTATGGCTACACCTTC.

This clone turned up a few times. This chain connects TRBV4-2 to TRBJ1-1, with D possibly TRBD1 on 6 matching bases. CDR1 and CDR2 (germline): LGHNA, YNFKEQ. Trimming left V 1 base short and J 4 bases short, with 16 bases between. The CDR3 has 16 residues. As DNA, the CDR3 is TGTGCCAGCAGCCAAGGCCAGGGGCGCGGGGGCACTGAAGCTTTCTTT. Its translation is CASSQGQGRGGTEAFF.

This rearrangement joins TRBV27 to TRBJ2-5; 9 nucleotides match TRBD1. The closer fit of TRBJ2-7 to the DNA end suggests the J call may be wrong. From germline, CDR1 is MNHEY and CDR2 SMNVEV (reference sequence). There are 16 residues in the CDR3. CDR3 sequence reads: CASSLFSDRGSYEQYF. Written as DNA, the CDR3 is TGTGCCAGCAGTTTATTTTCGGACAGGGGATCCTACGAGCAGTACTTC.

The chain links TRBV28 to TRBJ2-1; the match to TRBD2 covers 11 bases. The CDR3 is 16 residues long. Trimming removed 1 base from V and 4 bases from J; junction bases left unmatched: 3. Germline CDR1 is MDHEN and CDR2 is SYDVKM. CDR3 sequence (DNA): TGTGCCAGCAGTTTATCCGGGACTAGCGGATACAATGAGCAGTTCTTC. Translating gives CASSLSGTSGYNEQFF.

The sample holds a few counts of this clone. This chain connects TRBV27 to TRBJ2-7; 9 bases match TRBD1. The CDR3 consists of 16 residues. Germline trimming cut 1 base from V and 1 base from J; bases unmatched to any gene: 5. Germline V gene data show CDR1 as MNHEY and CDR2 as SMNVEV (reference sequence). The DNA for the CDR3 is TGTGCCAGCAGTTTATTTTCGGACAGGGGATCCTACGAGCAGTACTTC. Amino acids: CASSLFSDRGSYEQYF.

The chain joins TRBV9 to TRBJ2-3; 7 bases align to TRBD1. V shed 5 bases and J 4 bases; nucleotides not matched to a gene: 1. The CDR3 has 12 amino acids. Germline V lookup: CDR1 SGDLS, CDR2 YYNGEE. In DNA, the CDR3 is TGTGCCAGCAGTCAGGGGGCAGATACGCAGTATTTT. It codes for CASSQGADTQYF.

The chain couples TRBV19 to TRBJ1-2, with D possibly matching TRBD1 (6 bases). Germline CDR1 is LNHDA and CDR2 is SQIVND (reference sequence). The length of the CDR3 is 14 residues. V shed 10 bases and J shed 0 bases, with 15 bases lying between them. CDR3 coding DNA: TGTGCCACCGCGGGGGGCTATCCTAACTATGGCTACACCTTC. Protein product: CATAGGYPNYGYTF.

The chain has TRBV2 and TRBJ1-5, with unresolved D. V was pared by 4 bases and J by 0 bases, with 7 bases between. The CDR3 runs to 14 residues. The germline gives CDR1 SNHLY, CDR2 FYNNEI. For the CDR3, the DNA is TGTGCCAGCAGTGGAGTTTATAGCAATCAGCCCCAGCATTTT. This sequence encodes CASSGVYSNQPQHF.

V and J are TRBV6-5 and TRBJ2-5, with TRBD2 matching over 9 bases. The CDR3 covers 14 residues. Germline CDR1 reads MNHEY; CDR2 reads SVGAGI. The ends lost 6 bases at V and 1 base at J; junction bases unmatched: 3. CDR3 DNA sequence: TGTGCCAGCAGGGGAGCGGGGGGCCAAGAGACCCAGTACTTC. Protein product: CASRGAGGQETQYF.

The chain is built from TRBV2 and TRBJ2-1, with 10 bases matching TRBD2. J was trimmed by 9 bases and V by 3 bases; bases with no gene match: 8. The length of the CDR3 is 15 residues. The germline gives CDR1 SNHLY, CDR2 FYNNEI. CDR3 residues: CASSDRASGSLEQFF. CDR3 nucleotides: TGTGCCAGCAGTGATAGGGCTAGCGGGAGTCTTGAGCAGTTCTTC.

This clone was picked up a small number of times. This chain connects TRBV6-1 to TRBJ1-2; D perhaps matches TRBD1 (6 bases). Trimming left V 4 bases short and J 3 bases short, with 12 bases between. From germline, CDR1 is MNHNS and CDR2 SASEGT. The CDR3 length is 14 residues. CDR3 sequence (DNA): TGTGCCAGCAGTGTGACAGGATGGGACTATGGCTACACCTTC. Translated: CASSVTGWDYGYTF.

The rearrangement links TRBV5-1 to TRBJ2-5; a possible D gene is TRBD1 (6 bases). The CDR3 totals 14 residues. Trimming took off 5 bases at V and 5 bases at J, with 16 bases between the two ends. Germline CDR1 reads SGHRS; CDR2 reads YFSETQ. The CDR3 reads CASSYTGRRETQYF. The CDR3 nucleotides are TGCGCCAGCAGTTATACAGGGAGACGGGAGACCCAGTACTTC.

The V call is TRBV19, the J call TRBJ2-1; D uncertain. V was clipped by 0 bases and J by 8 bases, with 8 bases between them. CDR3 length: 13 residues. Germline CDR1 is LNHDA and CDR2 is SQIVND (reference sequence). CDR3 region: CASSIDNRDEQFF. As DNA, the CDR3 is TGTGCCAGTAGTATAGATAACCGGGATGAGCAGTTCTTC.